Below, 17 T cell receptor beta chains from the same sample are listed, as sequenced in a study of response to subunit inactivated influenza vaccine. TCRdb reprocessed the RT-PCR reads with MiXCR, giving one entry per CDR3 protein. This sample yields roughly 500,000 distinct CDR3 sequences, of which approximately 24% are seen a single time; about 1.9% belongs to the top ten. Sequencing was performed on CD4+ T cells sorted from PBMCs, taken more than 4 days after vaccination. The origin of the receptors is a man between 45 and 60 years old who received an inactivated influenza vaccine.

The chain has TRBV11-2 and TRBJ2-7; D unresolved. V lost 5 bases, J lost 2 bases, and 13 bases lay in between. Germline V gene lookup returns CDR1 SGHAT and CDR2 FQNNGV. CDR3 length: 14 amino acids. The CDR3 DNA sequence: TGTGCCAGCAGCCCCCTAGGGATTCCCTACGAGCAGTACTTC. Its protein is CASSPLGIPYEQYF.

In its sample, this clonotype was seen once. The CDR3, as DNA: TGTGCCATCAGTGAGTTAGGGACTAGCTGGAACTATGAGCAGTTCTTC. It yields the protein CAISELGTSWNYEQFF. The V call is TRBV10-3, the J call TRBJ2-1; 9 bases fit TRBD2. The CDR3 runs to 16 residues. The junction had 9 bases not matched to a gene; V was cut back by 1 base and J by 8 bases. The germline V gene has CDR1 ENHRY and CDR2 SYGVKD.

This clonotype was observed a handful of times. The genes are TRBV5-1 and TRBJ1-1; possible D gene TRBD1, 6 bases. V was shortened by 0 bases and J by 3 bases, with 15 bases between the two germline ends. Germline V gene data show CDR1 as SGHRS and CDR2 as YFSETQ. The CDR3 covers 16 residues. CDR3: CASSLASGALDTEAFF. As DNA, the CDR3 is TGCGCCAGCAGCTTGGCCTCGGGGGCACTTGACACTGAAGCTTTCTTT.

There are a few counts of this clonotype. This CDR3 is CSARAASALHTGELFF. In DNA, the CDR3 is TGCAGTGCTAGAGCGGCTAGCGCGCTACATACCGGGGAGCTGTTTTTT. The chain uses TRBV20-1 and TRBJ2-2, with D maybe TRBD2 (6 bases). Trimming took off 1 base at V and 5 bases at J, with 17 bases between the two ends. The germline CDR1 and CDR2 sequences are DFQATT and SNEGSKA (reference sequence). The CDR3 is made up of 16 amino acids.

This clonotype was detected many times. The J gene is TRBJ2-7, the V gene TRBV5-1; D might be TRBD2 (7 bases). Trimming cost V 4 bases and J 6 bases, with 17 bases left between them. The CDR3 runs to 14 residues. CDR1 is SGHRS and CDR2 is YFSETQ in the germline V gene. In nucleotides, the CDR3 is TGCGCCAGCAGCCGGGGGGACATAAAGGGCGAGCAGTACTTC. It is translated as CASSRGDIKGEQYF.

This clonotype has a handful of counts. The rearrangement joins TRBV5-1 to TRBJ1-1, with D maybe TRBD1 (5 bases). This CDR3 has 16 residues. Deletions cut 0 bases from V and 3 bases from J, with 15 bases between. Germline values: CDR1 SGHRS, CDR2 YFSETQ. Here the CDR3 DNA reads TGCGCCAGCAGCTTGGGCTCTTCCCGGGGCGACACTGAAGCTTTCTTT. Its protein product is CASSLGSSRGDTEAFF.

With regard to this clonotype: A junction end diverges from the germline sequence, so it may reflect a read error. The chain joins TRBV28 to TRBJ2-2; perhaps TRBD1 as D (6 bases). Germline V gene lookup returns CDR1 MDHEN and CDR2 SYDVKM. The CDR3 sequence is 15 residues long. CDR3 coding DNA: TGTGCCGGCAGCTCTTCCACAGGGTACACCGGGGAGCTGTTTTTT. Residues: CAGSSSTGYTGELFF.

J is TRBJ2-7 and V is TRBV6-1; weak D call: TRBD1 (6 bases). The CDR3 is made up of 14 amino acids. Germline CDR1 is MNHNS and CDR2 is SASEGT. Trimming cost V 6 bases and J 2 bases, with 14 bases left between them. In DNA, the CDR3 is TGTGCCAGCAGGCCCGGGACACTCGCCTACGAGCAGTACTTC. It translates to CASRPGTLAYEQYF.

In this sample, this clonotype turned up many times. The chain links TRBV5-1 to TRBJ1-5; D unclear. CDR1 is SGHRS, CDR2 YFSETQ, per germline. V was trimmed by 0 bases and J by 2 bases, leaving 9 bases between them. The CDR3 is 15 residues long. CDR3 in DNA: TGCGCCAGCAGCTTGGCCGGGAGCCGCAATCAGCCCCAGCATTTT. Amino acids: CASSLAGSRNQPQHF.

This clonotype was seen only a few times. This chain uses TRBV11-2 with TRBJ2-3, with TRBD2 as a possible D gene (7 bases). The CDR3 spans 19 residues. Per the germline V gene, CDR1 is SGHAT and CDR2 is FQNNGV. V lost 1 base and J lost 2, with 22 bases in between. The CDR3 region is CASSLGPNKRGAHTDTQYF. The CDR3 region has the DNA TGTGCCAGCAGCTTAGGCCCAAACAAACGGGGGGCGCACACAGATACGCAGTATTTT.

This rearrangement joins TRBV24-1 to TRBJ2-1, with D perhaps being TRBD1 or TRBD2 (5 bases each). V shed 6 bases and J shed 9 bases, with 23 bases lying between them. The CDR3 has 16 amino acids. Germline loops: CDR1 KGHDR, CDR2 SFDVKD. This CDR3 is CATSQVGAWRVGEQFF. The CDR3 DNA follows: TGTGCCACCAGTCAAGTCGGGGCTTGGCGGGTTGGTGAGCAGTTCTTC.

This clonotype turned up a few times. This rearrangement joins TRBV14 to TRBJ2-1; no clear D gene. Germline CDR1 reads SGHDN; CDR2 reads FVKESK. This CDR3 spans 12 amino acids. V dropped 4 bases and J dropped 8 bases, with 9 bases sitting between them. The CDR3: CASSPPRDEQFF. The CDR3 DNA is TGTGCCAGCAGCCCGCCCCGGGATGAGCAGTTCTTC.

CDR3: CSATSRPGLYYEQYF. CDR3 nucleotide sequence: TGCAGTGCCACATCCAGACCGGGACTTTACTACGAGCAGTACTTC. The chain employs TRBV20-1 and TRBJ2-7; TRBD2 might be the D (6 bases). The CDR3 runs to 15 residues. In germline, CDR1 is DFQATT, CDR2 SNEGSKA (reference sequence). V lost 6 bases, J lost 3 bases, and 21 bases lay in between.

This chain joins TRBV27 and TRBJ2-6; D may be TRBD2 (6 bases). Trimming stripped 3 bases from V and 0 bases from J, with 12 bases between. CDR1 is MNHEY, CDR2 SMNVEV, per germline (reference sequence). CDR3 size: 17 residues. The CDR3: CASSLEGPFSGANVLTF. The CDR3 DNA reads as TGTGCCAGCAGTTTGGAGGGCCCTTTCTCTGGGGCCAACGTCCTGACTTTC.

The genes are TRBV12-3 or TRBV12-4 and TRBJ1-1; D might be TRBD1 (6 bases). The V and J ends lost 9 bases and 4 bases respectively, with 21 bases between them. This CDR3 is built from 15 residues. DNA for the CDR3: TGTGCCAGGGCGGGGGACACAAACGATGGCACTGAAGCTTTCTTT. Translation gives CARAGDTNDGTEAFF.

The chain links TRBV24-1 to TRBJ2-3, with D possibly matching TRBD2 (6 bases). Germline lookup yields CDR1 KGHDR and CDR2 SFDVKD. V gave up 6 bases and J gave up 3 bases, with 18 bases separating them. The CDR3 extends over 16 amino acids. The CDR3 DNA reads as TGTGCCACCAGTTCCGGGACTCAGGGTACAACAGATACGCAGTATTTT. This gives the protein CATSSGTQGTTDTQYF.

The genes are TRBV7-8 and TRBJ2-1; D is undetermined. Trimming took off 2 bases at V and 3 bases at J, with 14 bases between the two ends. Looked up from germline, CDR1 is SGHVS and CDR2 is FQNEAQ. The CDR3 totals 16 residues. CDR3 protein: CASSLRARPDYNEQFF. For the CDR3, the DNA is TGTGCCAGCAGCTTAAGGGCGCGGCCTGACTACAATGAGCAGTTCTTC.